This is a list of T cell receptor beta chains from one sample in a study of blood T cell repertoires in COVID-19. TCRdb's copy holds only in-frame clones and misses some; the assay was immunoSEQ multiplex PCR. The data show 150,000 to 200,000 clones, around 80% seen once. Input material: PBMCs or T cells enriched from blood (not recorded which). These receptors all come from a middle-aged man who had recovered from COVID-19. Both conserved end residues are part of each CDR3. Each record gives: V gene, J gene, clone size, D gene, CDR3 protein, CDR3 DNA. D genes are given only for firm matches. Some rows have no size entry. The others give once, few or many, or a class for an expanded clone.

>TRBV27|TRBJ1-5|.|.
CASSPAGIKGGNQPQHF
TGTGCCAGCAGTCCCGCCGGGATTAAGGGGGGCAATCAGCCCCAGCATTTT
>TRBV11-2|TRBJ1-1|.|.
CASSPSRGTEAFF
TGTGCCAGCAGCCCCAGCCGGGGCACTGAAGCTTTCTTT
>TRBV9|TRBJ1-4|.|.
CASSKNGQIDEKLFF
TGTGCCAGCAGCAAAAACGGACAGATAGACGAAAAACTGTTTTTT
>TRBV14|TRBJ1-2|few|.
CASSRTRNYGYTF
TGTGCCAGCAGCCGGACACGGAACTATGGCTACACCTTC
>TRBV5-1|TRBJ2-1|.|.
CASGVGGHEQFF
TGCGCCAGCGGGGTCGGGGGACATGAGCAGTTCTTC
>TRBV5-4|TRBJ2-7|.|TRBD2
CASSPGGGASYEQYF
TGTGCCAGCAGCCCGGGCGGGGGGGCTTCCTACGAGCAGTACTTC
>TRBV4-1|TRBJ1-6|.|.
CASSQVDGGKTPLHF
TGCGCCAGCAGCCAAGTAGACGGGGGGAAGACACCCCTCCACTTT
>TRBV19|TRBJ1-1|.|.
CASSASMNTEAFF
TGTGCCAGTAGCGCCTCTATGAACACTGAAGCTTTCTTT
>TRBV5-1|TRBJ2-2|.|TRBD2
CASSSLAGGITGELFF
TGCGCCAGCAGCTCATTAGCGGGGGGAATCACCGGGGAGCTGTTTTTT
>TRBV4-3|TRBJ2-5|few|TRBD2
CASSQDGSGGAETQYF
TGCGCCAGCAGCCAAGATGGAAGCGGGGGGGCGGAGACCCAGTACTTC
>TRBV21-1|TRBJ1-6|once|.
CASILGQGGSPLHF
TGTGCCAGCATCCTGGGACAGGGAGGGTCACCCCTCCACTTT
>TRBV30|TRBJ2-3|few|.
CAWGQGRMYF
TGTGCCTGGGGTCAGGGTAGGATGTATTTT
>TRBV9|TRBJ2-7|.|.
CASSVGTTLEEQYF
TGTGCCAGCAGCGTAGGGACAACCCTTGAGGAGCAGTACTTC
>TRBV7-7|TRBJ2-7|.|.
CASSLGGLNEQYF
TGTGCTAGCAGCCTAGGGGGGCTAAACGAGCAGTACTTC
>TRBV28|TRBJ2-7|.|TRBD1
CASSSWTGLLNEQYF
TGTGCCAGCAGTTCGTGGACAGGACTTCTAAACGAGCAGTACTTC
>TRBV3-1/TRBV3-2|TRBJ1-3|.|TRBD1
CASSQDETGRRNTIYF
TGTGCCAGCAGCCAAGACGAGACAGGGCGACGAAACACCATATATTTT
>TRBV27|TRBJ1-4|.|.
CASSPFSGAVNEKLFF
TGTGCCAGCAGTCCATTCTCAGGGGCCGTTAATGAAAAACTGTTTTTT
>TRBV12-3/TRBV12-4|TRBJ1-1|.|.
CASSLQGNTEAFF
TGTGCCAGCAGTTTGCAGGGGAACACTGAAGCTTTCTTT
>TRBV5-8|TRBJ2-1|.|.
CASSALPGGYNEQFF
TGTGCCAGCAGCGCCCTTCCCGGGGGCTACAATGAGCAGTTCTTC
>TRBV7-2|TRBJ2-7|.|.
CASSYLQGWAYEQYF
TGTGCCAGCAGCTATCTCCAGGGGTGGGCCTACGAGCAGTACTTC
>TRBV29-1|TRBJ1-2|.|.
CSAGTQIKVGYTF
TGCAGCGCCGGGACTCAGATTAAGGTCGGCTACACCTTC
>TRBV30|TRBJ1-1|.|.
CAWLPLGGGDTEAFF
TGTGCCTGGCTCCCTTTGGGAGGGGGGGACACTGAAGCTTTCTTT
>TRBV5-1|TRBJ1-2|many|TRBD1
CASSSGQTNYGYTF
TGCGCCAGCAGCTCGGGACAGACTAACTATGGCTACACCTTC
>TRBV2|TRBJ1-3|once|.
CASSEVSGNTIYF
TGTGCCAGCAGCGAGGTTTCTGGAAACACCATATATTTT
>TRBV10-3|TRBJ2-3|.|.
CAISESRVSLGDTQYF
TGTGCCATCAGTGAGTCGAGGGTCTCGTTAGGAGATACGCAGTATTTT
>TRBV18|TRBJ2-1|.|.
CASSPQEGQYNEQFF
TGTGCCAGCTCACCACAGGAGGGCCAATACAATGAGCAGTTCTTC
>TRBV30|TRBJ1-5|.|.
CAWSGSRNSQPQHF
TGTGCCTGGAGTGGATCGAGAAACTCACAGCCCCAGCATTTT
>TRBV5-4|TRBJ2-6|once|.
CASSLTGGGSGANVLTF
TGTGCCAGCAGCTTGACAGGGGGAGGGTCTGGGGCCAACGTCCTGACTTTC
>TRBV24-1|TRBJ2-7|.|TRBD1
CATSDSLSGTGLGEQYF
TGTGCCACCAGTGATTCCCTATCCGGGACAGGGCTGGGCGAGCAGTACTTC
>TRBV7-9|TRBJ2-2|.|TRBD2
CASSPMTSGGTGELFF
TGTGCCAGCAGCCCCATGACTAGCGGGGGCACCGGGGAGCTGTTTTTT
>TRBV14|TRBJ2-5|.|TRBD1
CASSQAYRGPFGTQYF
TGTGCCAGCAGCCAAGCTTACAGGGGGCCCTTCGGGACCCAGTACTTC
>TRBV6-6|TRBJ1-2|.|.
CASSYSNSYNNYGYTF
TGTGCCAGCAGTTACTCGAACAGCTATAATAACTATGGCTACACCTTC
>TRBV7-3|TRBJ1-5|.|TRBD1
CASSCYRGPSNQPQHF
TGTGCCAGCAGCTGCTACAGGGGGCCAAGCAATCAGCCCCAGCATTTT
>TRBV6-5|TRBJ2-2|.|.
CASNRQTGELFF
TGTGCCAGCAACCGACAGACCGGGGAGCTGTTTTTT
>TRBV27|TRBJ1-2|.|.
CASSPSLGLDYGYTF
TGTGCCAGCAGTCCCTCGTTGGGCCTTGACTATGGCTACACCTTC
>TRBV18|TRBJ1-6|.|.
CASSPSGAYSPLHF
TGTGCCAGCTCACCAAGCGGGGCTTATTCACCCCTCCACTTT
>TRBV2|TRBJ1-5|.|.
CASSEETGMGWPQHF
TGTGCCAGCAGTGAAGAGACAGGTATGGGGTGGCCCCAGCATTTT
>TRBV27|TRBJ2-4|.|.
CASSLTPGLAKNIQYF
TGTGCCAGCAGTTTAACGCCAGGACTAGCCAAAAACATTCAGTACTTC
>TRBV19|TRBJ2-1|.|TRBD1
CASSTYMGQGADNEQFF
TGTGCCAGTAGTACCTATATGGGACAGGGGGCCGACAATGAGCAGTTCTTC
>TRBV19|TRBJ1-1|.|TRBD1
CASSIDPQGARAFF
TGTGCCAGTAGTATCGATCCGCAGGGGGCGAGAGCTTTCTTT
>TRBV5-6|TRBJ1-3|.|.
CASSRRAYSGNTIYF
TGTGCCAGCAGCCGGCGGGCGTACTCTGGAAACACCATATATTTT
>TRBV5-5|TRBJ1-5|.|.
CASSLEPQGNQPQHF
TGTGCCAGCAGCTTGGAACCACAGGGCAATCAGCCCCAGCATTTT
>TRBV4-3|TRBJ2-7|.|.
CASSQEGQGRDEQYF
TGCGCCAGCAGCCAAGAGGGCCAGGGTCGCGACGAGCAGTACTTC
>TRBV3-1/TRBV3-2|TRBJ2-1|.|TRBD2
CASSQEGGFYNEQFF
TGTGCCAGCAGCCAAGAGGGGGGGTTCTACAATGAGCAGTTCTTC
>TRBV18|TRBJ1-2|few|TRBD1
CASSPTGGTGVLIGYTF
TGTGCCAGCTCACCAACCGGTGGGACAGGGGTTTTAATTGGCTACACCTTC
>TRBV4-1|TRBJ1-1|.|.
CASSPSGRVGYTEAFF
TGCGCCAGCAGCCCTTCGGGGAGGGTGGGGTACACTGAAGCTTTCTTT
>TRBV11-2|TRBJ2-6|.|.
CASSSLGSGANVLTF
TGTGCCAGCAGCTCCCTCGGGTCTGGGGCCAACGTCCTGACTTTC
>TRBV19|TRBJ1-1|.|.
CASSIDPRGGAFF
TGTGCCAGTAGTATAGACCCGAGAGGGGGAGCTTTCTTT
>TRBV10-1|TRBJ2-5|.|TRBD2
CASSLGLASETQYF
TGCGCCAGCAGCCTGGGACTAGCTAGCGAGACCCAGTACTTC
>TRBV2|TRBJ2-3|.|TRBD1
CASSFRGLAGTDTQYF
TGTGCCAGCAGTTTCAGGGGGCTAGCTGGCACAGATACGCAGTATTTT
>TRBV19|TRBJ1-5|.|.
CASSTLGISNQPQHF
TGTGCCAGTAGTACGCTCGGTATTAGCAATCAGCCCCAGCATTTT
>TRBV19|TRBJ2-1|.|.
CASSIGAWAEQFF
TGTGCCAGTAGTATAGGTGCTTGGGCAGAGCAGTTCTTC
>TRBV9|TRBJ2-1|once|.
CASSGRDNLPYNEQFF
TGTGCCAGCAGCGGCCGGGACAATCTACCCTACAATGAGCAGTTCTTC
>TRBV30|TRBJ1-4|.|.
CAWKGSEEKLFF
TGTGCCTGGAAGGGGTCGGAGGAAAAACTGTTTTTT